The clone carrying this T cell receptor beta chain has a single count. Antigen specificity is unknown. This specimen belongs to a study of regulatory dendritic cells for organ transplantation. Study results and caveats: Memory CD8+ T cells were the most oligoclonal; naive cells were highly diverse. Regulatory dendritic cells appeared to expand memory CD8+ clones less than mature ones.

Unmatched junction bases numbered 7, after V lost 8 bases and J lost 0 bases. The CDR3 consists of 14 residues. Germline V gene data show CDR1 as SEHNR and CDR2 as FQNEAQ (reference sequence). CFSE-labeled sorted T cells met regulatory or mature dendritic cells for approximately 5 days. FACS sorted CD4+ or CD8+ T cells into CD45RA+ naive and CD45RO+ memory. Data came from immunoSEQ multiplex PCR; TCRdb stores just in-frame clones and leaves some out. This sample has around 19,000 clones, with roughly 85% found just once. The chain carries TRBV7-9 and TRBJ2-7, with 7 bases fitting TRBD2. This clonotype was obtained from a human donor in good health. The sequenced sample consisted of naive CD4+ T cells from blood cultured with regulatory dendritic cells. Subset given: CD45RA+ naive T cells. In DNA, the CDR3 is TGTGCCAGCGGAAGACTAGCCGGCTCCTACGAGCAGTACTTC. Translation gives CASGRLAGSYEQYF. Variable domain in full (rest from reference TRBV7-9 and TRBJ2-7): DTGVSQNPRHKITKRGQNVTFRCDPISEHNRLYWYRQTLGQGPEFLTYFQNEAQLEKSRLLSDRFSAERPKGSFSTLEIQRTEQGDSAMYLCASGRLAGSYEQYFGPGTRLTVT.